The entry below describes one T cell receptor (beta chain). The antigen remains undetermined. The data originate from a study of T-cell memory formation after mild COVID-19. Study observations and caveats: Specificity for SARS-CoV-2 was not confirmed among the second-wave clones peaking on day 37. The pre-infection memory compartment contained some responding clones, suggesting cross-reactive memory joined.

Libraries for TCRalpha and TCRbeta carried sample barcodes and unique molecular identifiers via 5'RACE. TCRdb re-derived calls from the 5' RACE reads in MiXCR, one entry per CDR3 protein. Of 90,000 to 120,000 distinct CDR3 sequences detected, about an eighth appear once; the ten largest clones hold about 39%. Per the germline V gene, CDR1 is ENHRY and CDR2 is SYGVKD. The CDR3 runs to 14 residues. The V and J ends lost 5 bases and 1 base respectively, with 11 bases between them. Sequencing was done on a sample of PBMCs or a T cell subset sorted from them (not recorded which). The genes are TRBV10-3 and TRBJ1-1; no definite D call. The sequence was collected from a man between 18 and 35 years old who had mild COVID-19 (a few samples of this study predate the infection). Cell type and time point are not known. The CDR3 loop is CAISPAGGNTEAFF. The CDR3 DNA reads as TGTGCCATCAGTCCCGCGGGAGGGAACACTGAAGCTTTCTTT.